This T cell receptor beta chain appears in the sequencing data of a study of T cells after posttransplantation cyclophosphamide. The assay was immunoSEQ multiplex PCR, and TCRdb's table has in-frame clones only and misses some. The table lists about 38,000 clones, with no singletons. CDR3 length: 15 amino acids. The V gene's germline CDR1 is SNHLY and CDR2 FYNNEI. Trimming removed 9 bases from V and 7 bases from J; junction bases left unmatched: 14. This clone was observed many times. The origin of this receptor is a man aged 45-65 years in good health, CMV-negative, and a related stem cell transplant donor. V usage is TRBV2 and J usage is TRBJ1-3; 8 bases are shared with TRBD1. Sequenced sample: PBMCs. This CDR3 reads CARSGTGIQRNTIYF. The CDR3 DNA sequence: TGTGCCAGATCCGGGACAGGTATTCAGCGGAACACCATATATTTT.